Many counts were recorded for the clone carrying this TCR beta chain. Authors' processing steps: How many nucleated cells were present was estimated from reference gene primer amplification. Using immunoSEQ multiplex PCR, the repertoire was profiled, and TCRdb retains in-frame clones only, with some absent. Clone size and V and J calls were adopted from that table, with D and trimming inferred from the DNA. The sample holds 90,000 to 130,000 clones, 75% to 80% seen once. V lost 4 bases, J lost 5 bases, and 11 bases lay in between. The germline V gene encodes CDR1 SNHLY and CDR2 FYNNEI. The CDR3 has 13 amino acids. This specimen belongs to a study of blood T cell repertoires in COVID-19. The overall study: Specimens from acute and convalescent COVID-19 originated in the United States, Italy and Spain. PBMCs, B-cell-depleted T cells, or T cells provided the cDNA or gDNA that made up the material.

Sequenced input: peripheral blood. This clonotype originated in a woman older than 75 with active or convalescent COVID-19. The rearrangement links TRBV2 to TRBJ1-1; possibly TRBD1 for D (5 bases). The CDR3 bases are TGTGCCAGCAGTGTGGAGACAGAAACTGAAGCTTTCTTT. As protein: CASSVETETEAFF.